The present T cell receptor beta chain was sequenced within a study of beta chain features in type 1 diabetes. Study findings and constraints: VDJ junctions from patients with type 1 diabetes contained fewer insertions and more deletions. Significant though moderate, a shortening of TCRB CDR3s appeared in all four CD4+ subsets of Type 1 diabetes patients. The cDNA sequencing approach could over-represent high-TCR-expressing cells.

V trimming: 5 bases; J trimming: 1 base; junction bases outside the gene matches: 3. Looked up from germline, CDR1 is SGHTA and CDR2 is FQGNSA. This CDR3 has 15 residues. Sorting with CD45RO/CCR7/CD25/CD127/CD95/CD27 yielded naive, central memory, regulatory and stem-like memory CD4+ cells. This clone was observed a handful of times. Its antigen is still unknown. Reverse transcription of all isolated RNA meant that expressed TCRB transcripts were sequenced. Sequenced by immunoSEQ multiplex PCR; TCRdb stores in-frame clones only, minus some. The profile shows 150,000 to 190,000 clones, about a tenth of them singletons.

V gene TRBV7-2 combines with J gene TRBJ2-7, with 12 bases aligning to TRBD2. Sequenced: central memory CD4+ T cells from blood. This receptor was taken from a man in his thirties or forties with type 1 diabetes. This CDR3 reads CASSRLAGGSYEQYF. The CDR3 coding sequence is TGTGCCAGCAGCCGCCTAGCGGGAGGGTCCTACGAGCAGTACTTC.